This T cell receptor beta chain was sequenced in a study of T-cell memory formation after mild COVID-19. About the study: The two donors had largely donor-specific TCR clusters.

General study points: SARS-CoV-2 specificity was not confirmed for second-wave clones peaking on day 37.

This CDR3 has 18 amino acids. After removal of 4 bases from V and 0 bases from J, the junction contained 9 bases not matched to a gene. This clonotype was recorded a few times. What it binds is not known. The 5'RACE method, run with constant-segment primers, produced TCR alpha and TCR beta cDNA libraries (carrying sample barcodes and UMIs). One entry per CDR3 protein results from TCRdb running MiXCR on the 5' RACE reads. The sample includes 130,000 to 150,000 distinct CDR3 sequences, roughly 19% of them seen just once. The V call is TRBV12-3 or TRBV12-4, the J call TRBJ2-3, with TRBD2 matching over 11 bases. What was sequenced was PBMCs or a T cell subset sorted from them (not recorded which). The receptor's source is an adult woman who had mild COVID-19 (a few samples of this study predate the infection). Cell type and time point are not known. Here the CDR3 reads CASSYSPLAGGSTDTQYF. DNA for the CDR3: TGTGCCAGCAGTTATTCTCCTTTAGCGGGGGGGAGCACAGATACGCAGTATTTT.